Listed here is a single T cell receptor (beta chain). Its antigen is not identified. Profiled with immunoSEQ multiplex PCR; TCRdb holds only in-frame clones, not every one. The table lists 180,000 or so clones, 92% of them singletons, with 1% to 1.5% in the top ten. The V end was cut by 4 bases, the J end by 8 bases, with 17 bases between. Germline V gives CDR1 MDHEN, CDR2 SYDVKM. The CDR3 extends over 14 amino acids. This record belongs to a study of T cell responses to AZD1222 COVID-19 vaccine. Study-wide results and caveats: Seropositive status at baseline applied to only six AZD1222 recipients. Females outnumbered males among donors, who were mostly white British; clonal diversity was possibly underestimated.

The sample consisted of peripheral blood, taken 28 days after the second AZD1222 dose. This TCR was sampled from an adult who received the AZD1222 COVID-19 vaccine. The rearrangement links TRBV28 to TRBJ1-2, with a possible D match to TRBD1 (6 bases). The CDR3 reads CASSSPTNRDGYTF. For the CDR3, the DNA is TGTGCCAGCAGTTCGCCAACTAACAGGGACGGCTACACCTTC.